This TCR beta chain was documented in a study of T cell responses to AZD1222 COVID-19 vaccine. This CDR3 is 16 amino acids long. Germline V gene sequence: CDR1 MDHEN, CDR2 SYDVKM. With V trimmed by 9 bases and J by 2 bases, 11 bases remained unmatched. Study-level points and caveats: Only a handful of AZD1222 recipients were seropositive at baseline. Spike-specific TCR breadth and depth grew following two AZD1222 doses.

Notes on this clone: The antigen remains undetermined.

Clones were sequenced by immunoSEQ multiplex PCR, and TCRdb holds only the in-frame ones, with some missing. Of 110,000 to 150,000 clones listed, roughly 92% were seen once; the top ten hold over 1.5%. The chain uses TRBV28 and TRBJ1-1, with TRBD1 matching over 11 bases. The starting material was peripheral blood, obtained on day 0 of AZD1222 vaccination. The TCR comes from an adult in good health. CDR3 sequence (DNA): TGTGCCAGTAGGCTCGGGACAGGGGGATTAAACACTGAAGCTTTCTTT. As protein: CASRLGTGGLNTEAFF.